The 18 T cell receptor beta chains below were found in one sample sequenced in a study of T cells in Graves' hyperthyroidism and ophthalmopathy. TCR beta CDR3 regions were amplified from RNA. RT-PCR in the first round (using the HTBI primer set) targeted the TCR CDR3. TCRdb processed the multiplex PCR reads anew with MiXCR; each CDR3 protein has one entry. This repertoire shows some 620,000 distinct CDR3 sequences, roughly 16% found once; its top ten account for around 4%. Material for sequencing was blood. The source of these receptors is a woman under 40 with Graves' hyperthyroidism.

The gene calls are TRBV5-1 and TRBJ2-3; D is undetermined. The V end lost 5 bases, the J end lost 5 bases, and 9 bases lay between the germline ends. CDR1 and CDR2 (germline): SGHRS, YFSETQ. This CDR3 comprises 12 residues. This CDR3 reads CASRVDKDTQYF. In nucleotides, the CDR3 is TGCGCCAGCAGGGTTGACAAAGATACGCAGTATTTT.

About this clonotype itself: An end of the junction differs from the germline gene, which may be a read error. This rearrangement joins TRBV20-1 to TRBJ2-1, with 11 bases identical to TRBD2. The length of the CDR3 is 14 residues. Germline V gives CDR1 DFQATT, CDR2 SNEGSKA (reference sequence). The CDR3 nucleotides read TGCGGTGCTCATACTAGCGGGAGTATCAATGAGCAGTTCTTC. It yields the protein CGAHTSGSINEQFF.

This clonotype was seen repeatedly, ten times or more. The gene calls are TRBV13 and TRBJ2-7; D might be TRBD2 (5 bases). This CDR3 region has 13 residues. V lost 2 bases, J lost 6 bases, and 11 bases lay in between. The germline V gene encodes CDR1 PRHDT and CDR2 FYEKMQ (reference sequence). CDR3 sequence reads: CASSLIGESEQYF. Written as DNA, the CDR3 is TGTGCCAGCAGCTTAATCGGGGAAAGCGAGCAGTACTTC.

This clonotype turned up a few times. The chain uses TRBV2 and TRBJ2-1; 7 bases map to TRBD1. Germline values: CDR1 SNHLY, CDR2 FYNNEI. With V trimmed by 6 bases and J by 7 bases, 12 bases remained unmatched. There are 15 residues in the CDR3. CDR3 sequence reads: CASRRARGPGNEQFF. In DNA, the CDR3 is TGTGCCAGCAGGAGGGCAAGGGGGCCGGGGAATGAGCAGTTCTTC. Full variable domain (rest looked up from reference TRBV2 and TRBJ2-1): EPEVTQTPSHQVTQMGQEVILRCVPISNHLYFYWYRQILGQKVEFLVSFYNNEISEKSEIFDDQFSVERPDGSNFTLKIRSTKLEDSAMYFCASRRARGPGNEQFFGPGTRLTVL.

This clonotype was observed many times. The chain uses TRBV2 and TRBJ1-4; D call uncertain. CDR1 and CDR2 from the germline V gene are SNHLY and FYNNEI. The CDR3 extends over 12 amino acids. Trimming took 4 bases from V and 6 from J, leaving 6 bases between them. The CDR3 loop reads CASSGDDEKLFF. The CDR3 nucleotides read TGTGCCAGCAGTGGAGACGATGAAAAACTGTTTTTT.

This chain connects TRBV9 to TRBJ2-7, with TRBD2 identical over 12 bases. The trim removed 3 bases at V and 5 bases at J, leaving 6 bases unmatched. The V gene's germline CDR1 is SGDLS and CDR2 YYNGEE. This CDR3 is 15 amino acids long. As DNA, the CDR3 is TGTGCCAGCAGCGCCCGACTAGCGGGAGTGCACGAGCAGTACTTC. This encodes CASSARLAGVHEQYF.

This clonotype was detected many times. This rearrangement joins TRBV5-5 to TRBJ2-1, with D uncertain. V shed 1 base and J shed 3 bases, with 11 bases lying between them. The CDR3 spans 15 residues. The germline gives CDR1 SGHKS, CDR2 YYEKEE (reference sequence). This CDR3 is CASSLIADLYNEQFF. The CDR3 DNA reads as TGTGCCAGCAGCTTGATTGCGGACCTCTACAATGAGCAGTTCTTC.

This clonotype was detected ten times or more. V gene TRBV27 combines with J gene TRBJ2-7; D gene unclear. CDR3 size: 13 residues. From germline, CDR1 is MNHEY and CDR2 SMNVEV (reference sequence). The germline V and J ends were trimmed by 0 bases and 3 bases, with 6 bases remaining between them. In DNA form, the CDR3 reads TGTGCCAGCAGTTTATCCCAAGACTACGAGCAGTACTTC. Translated: CASSLSQDYEQYF.

This clonotype was observed many times. The chain has TRBV7-2 and TRBJ1-1; D not resolved. The length of the CDR3 is 15 residues. Germline lookup yields CDR1 SGHTA and CDR2 FQGNSA. V was pared by 5 bases and J by 5 bases, with 18 bases between. The CDR3 loop is CASSLSLGPTTEAFF. The DNA of the CDR3 is TGTGCCAGCAGCCTCAGCCTCGGACCGACGACTGAAGCTTTCTTT.

V is TRBV28 and J is TRBJ2-7, with a possible D match to TRBD1 (6 bases). V lost 3 bases to trimming and J lost 2 bases, with 11 bases between them. Germline loops: CDR1 MDHEN, CDR2 SYDVKM. CDR3 length equals 14 residues. CDR3: CASSFGTSPYEQYF. CDR3 in DNA: TGTGCCAGCAGTTTCGGGACATCCCCCTACGAGCAGTACTTC.

This clonotype was seen a handful of times. The V call is TRBV10-3, the J call TRBJ2-7; D remains unclear. This CDR3 comprises 13 residues. The germline V gene has CDR1 ENHRY and CDR2 SYGVKD. V shed 1 base and J shed 4 bases, with 8 bases lying between them. CDR3 in amino acids: CAISEYQPYEQYF. The DNA of the CDR3 is TGTGCCATCAGTGAGTACCAACCTTACGAGCAGTACTTC.

The chain has TRBV2 and TRBJ1-3; D is unresolved. V lost 7 bases to trimming and J lost 0 bases, with 7 bases between them. CDR1 and CDR2 from the germline V gene are SNHLY and FYNNEI. The CDR3 is 13 residues long. CDR3 amino acids: CASKTDSGNTIYF. The CDR3 bases are TGTGCCAGCAAAACAGACTCTGGAAACACCATATATTTT. The full variable domain, rest sourced from reference TRBV2 and TRBJ1-3, is EPEVTQTPSHQVTQMGQEVILRCVPISNHLYFYWYRQILGQKVEFLVSFYNNEISEKSEIFDDQFSVERPDGSNFTLKIRSTKLEDSAMYFCASKTDSGNTIYFGEGSWLTVV.

This chain uses TRBV2 with TRBJ2-6, with 7 bases aligning to TRBD2. CDR3 size: 16 residues. J lost 2 bases, V lost 6 bases, and 7 bases had no gene match. From germline, CDR1 is SNHLY and CDR2 FYNNEI. CDR3: CASRAGTTPGANVLTF. The CDR3 DNA follows: TGTGCCAGCAGAGCCGGGACTACCCCTGGGGCCAACGTCCTGACTTTC.

The chain links TRBV15 to TRBJ2-2, with D unclear. The germline CDR1 and CDR2 sequences are LNHNV and YYDKDF (reference sequence). The CDR3 loop spans 13 amino acids. V lost 5 bases and J 1 base, leaving 5 bases between the germline ends. CDR3 sequence (DNA): TGTGCCACCAGCGCAAGGAACACCGGGGAGCTGTTTTTT. Residues: CATSARNTGELFF.

The sample holds many counts of this clonotype. This sequence joins TRBV18 and TRBJ1-5; weak D call: TRBD1 (5 bases). The CDR3 runs to 15 residues. Germline V lookup: CDR1 KGHSH, CDR2 LQKENI. Trimming left V 2 bases short and J 0 bases short, with 8 bases between. The CDR3 region is CASSPGDYSNQPQHF. CDR3 in DNA: TGTGCCAGCTCACCAGGGGACTATAGCAATCAGCCCCAGCATTTT.

This clonotype occurred many times. V and J are TRBV5-1 and TRBJ2-7; D perhaps matches TRBD2 (6 bases). From germline, CDR1 is SGHRS and CDR2 YFSETQ. Trimming removed 0 bases at V and 2 bases at J, with 9 bases between. The length of the CDR3 is 14 residues. DNA of the CDR3: TGCGCCAGCAGCTTGGAACTAGCCCCCTACGAGCAGTACTTC. This gives the protein CASSLELAPYEQYF.

This clonotype was detected a few times. This may arise from a read error, as a much more abundant clone is one base away. V and J are TRBV6-1 and TRBJ2-1; D not certain. The CDR3 totals 12 residues. V lost 4 bases, J lost 2 bases, and 3 bases lay in between. Germline V gene sequence: CDR1 MNHNS, CDR2 SASEGT. The CDR3 DNA reads as TGTGCCAGCAGTGTCACCTACAATGAGCAGTTCTTC. It translates to CASSVTYNEQFF.

There are a few counts of this clonotype. V and J are TRBV7-6 and TRBJ2-3; no definite D call. The V and J ends lost 5 bases and 4 bases respectively, with 13 bases between them. CDR1 and CDR2 (germline): SGHVS, FNYEAQ. The CDR3 consists of 14 residues. The CDR3 DNA reads as TGTGCCAGCAGCCAGATCCCCTTAGCAGATACGCAGTATTTT. This translates into CASSQIPLADTQYF.